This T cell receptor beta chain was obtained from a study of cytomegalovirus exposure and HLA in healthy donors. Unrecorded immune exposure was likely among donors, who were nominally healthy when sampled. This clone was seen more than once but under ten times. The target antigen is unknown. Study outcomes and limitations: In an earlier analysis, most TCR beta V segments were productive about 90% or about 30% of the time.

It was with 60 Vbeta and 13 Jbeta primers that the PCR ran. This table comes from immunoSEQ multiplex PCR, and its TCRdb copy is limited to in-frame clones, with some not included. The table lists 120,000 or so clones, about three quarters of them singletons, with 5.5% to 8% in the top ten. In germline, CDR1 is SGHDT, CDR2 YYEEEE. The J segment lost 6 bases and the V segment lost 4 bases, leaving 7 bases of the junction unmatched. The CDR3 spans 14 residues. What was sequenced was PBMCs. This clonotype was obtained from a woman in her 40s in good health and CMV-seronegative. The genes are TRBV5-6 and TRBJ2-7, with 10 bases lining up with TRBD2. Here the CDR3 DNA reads TGTGCCAGCAGCCTACTAGCGGGAATGGGCGAGCAGTACTTC. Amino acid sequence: CASSLLAGMGEQYF. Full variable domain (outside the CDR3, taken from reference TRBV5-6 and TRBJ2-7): DAGVTQSPTHLIKTRGQQVTLRCSPKSGHDTVSWYQQALGQGPQFIFQYYEEEERQRGNFPDRFSGHQFPNYSSELNVNALLLGDSALYLCASSLLAGMGEQYFGPGTRLTVT.